A single T cell receptor beta chain is shown here with its context. What it binds is unknown. Germline lookup yields CDR1 MNHEY and CDR2 SVGAGI. CDR3 size: 12 residues. The V gene lost 4 bases and the J gene lost 7 bases, with 10 bases spanning the gap. Investigators divided CD4+ cells into CD45RA+ naive and CD45RA-negative memory subsets. The data originate from a study of shared clonotypes between healthy human individuals. General observations from the study: Having only a few donors restricted how much genetic and exposure-history diversity was captured. With four donors compared, 5% to 5.5% of naive CD4 clonotypes were shared. Inspection by rarefaction showed sorted-subset sequencing to be incomplete despite large depth.

Using immunoSEQ multiplex PCR, the repertoire was profiled, and TCRdb retains in-frame clones only, with some absent. Found here are approximately 1.1 million clones, around three quarters of them singletons; the top ten hold under 0.6%. J is TRBJ1-1 and V is TRBV6-5; D is perhaps TRBD1 (6 bases). Sequencing was done on a sample of memory CD4+ T cells from PBMCs. Subset meaning: CD45RA-negative fraction. This sequence originates from a man younger than 35 in good health. Some clones in this sample may be carry-over from other donors' samples. This CDR3 is CASSSGQSEAFF. CDR3 coding DNA: TGTGCCAGCAGTTCGGGACAAAGTGAAGCTTTCTTT.